This T cell receptor (beta chain) was recovered during a study of blood T cell repertoires in COVID-19. TCRdb's table, derived via immunoSEQ multiplex PCR, lists solely in-frame clones and lacks some. The sample carries roughly 190,000 clones, about 93% recorded once. This CDR3 spans 15 amino acids. Germline-derived CDR1 and CDR2 are SGDLS and YYNGEE. Trimming took 4 bases from V and 5 from J; bases not matched to a gene: 8. The sequencing input was peripheral blood. V is TRBV9 and J is TRBJ2-5; 10 positions match TRBD2. The sequence was collected from a man in his thirties or forties with COVID-19, enrolled during active disease. The CDR3: CASSIGTSEWETQYF. The CDR3, as DNA: TGTGCCAGCAGCATTGGGACTAGCGAGTGGGAGACCCAGTACTTC.